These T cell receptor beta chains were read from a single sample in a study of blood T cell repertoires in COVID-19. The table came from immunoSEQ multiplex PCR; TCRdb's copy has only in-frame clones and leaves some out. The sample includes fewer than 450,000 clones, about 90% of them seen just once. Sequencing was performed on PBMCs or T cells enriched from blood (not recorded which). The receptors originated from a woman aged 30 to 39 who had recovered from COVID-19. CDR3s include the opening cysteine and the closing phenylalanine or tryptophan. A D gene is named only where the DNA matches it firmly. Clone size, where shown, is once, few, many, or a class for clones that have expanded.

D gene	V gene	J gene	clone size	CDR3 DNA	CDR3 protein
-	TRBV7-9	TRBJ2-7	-	TGTGCCAGCAGACAGGGGAGGAACGAGCAGTACTTC	CASRQGRNEQYF
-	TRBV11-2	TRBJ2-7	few	TGTGCCAGCAGCTTTTTGCAGGGCCCCTTTTCCTACGAGCAGTACTTC	CASSFLQGPFSYEQYF
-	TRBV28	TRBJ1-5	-	TGTGCCAGCAGTTTAACAGGCTCAAATCAGCCCCAGCATTTT	CASSLTGSNQPQHF
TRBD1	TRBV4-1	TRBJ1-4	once	TGCGCCAGCAGCTTCCGCTACCCGACAGGGGTTAATGAAAAACTGTTTTTT	CASSFRYPTGVNEKLFF
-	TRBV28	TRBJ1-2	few	TGTGCCAGCAGTCTAGGGGGTTCTAACTATGGCTACACCTTC	CASSLGGSNYGYTF
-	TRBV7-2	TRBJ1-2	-	TGTGCCAGCAGCTTAGAAGGACAGAACTATGGCTACACCTTC	CASSLEGQNYGYTF
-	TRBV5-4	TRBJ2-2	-	TGTGCCAGCAGCTTGGGCAATTCCTATAACACCGGGGAGCTGTTTTTT	CASSLGNSYNTGELFF
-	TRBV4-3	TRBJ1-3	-	TGCGCCAGCAGCCAAGAAGGGGGAGGGATCTCTGGAAACACCATATATTTT	CASSQEGGGISGNTIYF
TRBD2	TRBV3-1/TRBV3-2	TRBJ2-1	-	TGTGCCAGCAGCCCACTGGGGGTGGTAGCGGGGGGGCTCGAGCAGTTCTTC	CASSPLGVVAGGLEQFF
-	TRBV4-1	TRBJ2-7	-	TGCGCCAGCAGCCAAGTGGGGGGGGCCGAGTACGAGCAGTACTTC	CASSQVGGAEYEQYF
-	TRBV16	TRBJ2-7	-	TGTGCCAGCAGTCCATTCCAGGGAGGCGAGCAGTACTTC	CASSPFQGGEQYF
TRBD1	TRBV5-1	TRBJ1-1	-	TGCGCCAGCAGCTGGTCCGGGACAGGGTCCGCGGGTACTGAAGCTTTCTTT	CASSWSGTGSAGTEAFF
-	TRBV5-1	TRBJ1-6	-	TGCGCCAGCAGATTCAGCACGGTCGGGTCGGAGTATAATTCACCCCTCCACTTT	CASRFSTVGSEYNSPLHF
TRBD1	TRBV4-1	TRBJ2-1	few	TGCGCCAGCAGCCGGGGACAGTCCTACAATGAGCAGTTCTTC	CASSRGQSYNEQFF
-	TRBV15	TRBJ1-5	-	TGTGCCACCAGCAGTTATGATCAGCCCCAGCATTTT	CATSSYDQPQHF
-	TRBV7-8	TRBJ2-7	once	TGTGCCAGCAGCTTAGTCATGGGGCTGGACGAGCAGTACTTC	CASSLVMGLDEQYF
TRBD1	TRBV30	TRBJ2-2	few	TGTGCCTGGAGTGTCAGGGGGCGGACCGGGGAGCTGTTTTTT	CAWSVRGRTGELFF
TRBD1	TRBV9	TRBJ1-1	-	TGTGCCAGCAGCAGACGGACAGGGGGCGAAGCTGAAGCTTTCTTT	CASSRRTGGEAEAFF
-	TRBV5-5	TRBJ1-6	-	TGTGCCAGCAGCTTGGCCCGCCAGGTGATTTCACCCCTCCACTTT	CASSLARQVISPLHF
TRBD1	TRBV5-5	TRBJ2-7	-	TGTGCCAGCAGCTTGGCCCATGGGACAGGGGCCTACGAGCAGTACTTC	CASSLAHGTGAYEQYF
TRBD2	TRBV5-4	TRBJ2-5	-	TGTGCCAGCAGGTCCGGGACTACCTGGGAGACCCAGTACTTC	CASRSGTTWETQYF
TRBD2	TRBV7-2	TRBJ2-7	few	TGTGCCAGCAGCTTAAACCCTGGACTAGCGGGCCACGAGCAGTACTTC	CASSLNPGLAGHEQYF
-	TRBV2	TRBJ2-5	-	TGTGCCAGCAGTGAATCCTCGTATGAAGAGACCCAGTACTTC	CASSESSYEETQYF
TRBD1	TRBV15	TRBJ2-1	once	TGTGCCACCAGCGACAGGGGTAATGAGCAGTTCTTC	CATSDRGNEQFF
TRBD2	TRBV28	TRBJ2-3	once	TGTGCCAGCAATAACCGGACTAGCGGGGGGGCCCTTTGGACAGATACGCAGTATTTT	CASNNRTSGGALWTDTQYF
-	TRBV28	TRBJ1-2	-	TGTGCCAGCAGTTTTATTACGCGGGTGGGATACAATGGCTACACCTTC	CASSFITRVGYNGYTF
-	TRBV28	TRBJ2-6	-	TGTGCCAGCAGTTTAAGAGCAGGCGTCTCTGGGGCCAACGTCCTGACTTTC	CASSLRAGVSGANVLTF
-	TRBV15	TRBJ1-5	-	TGTGCCACCAGCAGAGTAAGGGGGATGGATCAGCCCCAGCATTTT	CATSRVRGMDQPQHF
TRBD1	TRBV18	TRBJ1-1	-	TGTGCCAGCTCACCGGGACAGTCGAACACTGAAGCTTTCTTT	CASSPGQSNTEAFF
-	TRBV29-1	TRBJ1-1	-	TGCAGCGTACGCATGACGGGGGGCTCTAACACTGAAGCTTTCTTT	CSVRMTGGSNTEAFF
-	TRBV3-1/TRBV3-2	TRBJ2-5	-	TGTGCCAGCAGCCAGAGGACCGGGAGAGAGACCCAGTACTTC	CASSQRTGRETQYF
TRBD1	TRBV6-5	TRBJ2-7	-	TGTGCCAGCAGTCAGACAGGGAACCGCTACGAGCAGTACTTC	CASSQTGNRYEQYF
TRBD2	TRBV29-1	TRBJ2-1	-	TGCAGCGTTGAGGGACTAGCGGGGGGGGAGCAGTTCTTC	CSVEGLAGGEQFF
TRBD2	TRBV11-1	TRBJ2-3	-	TGTGCCAGCAGCTTCTACGGCGGGGGGGCCCAAGATACGCAGTATTTT	CASSFYGGGAQDTQYF
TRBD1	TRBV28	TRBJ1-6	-	TGTGCCAGCAGTTTATCTTCCAGGGGGTATAATTCACCCCTCCACTTT	CASSLSSRGYNSPLHF
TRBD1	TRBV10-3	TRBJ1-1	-	TGTGCCATCGGGACAGGGGGTGGGAACACTGAAGCTTTCTTT	CAIGTGGGNTEAFF
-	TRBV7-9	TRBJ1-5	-	TGTGCCAGCAGCTTCAGCACAGCCAATCAGCCCCAGCATTTT	CASSFSTANQPQHF
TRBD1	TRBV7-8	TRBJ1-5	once	TGTGCCAGCAACCTTATACAGGGGGCTGGCAATCAGCCCCAGCATTTT	CASNLIQGAGNQPQHF
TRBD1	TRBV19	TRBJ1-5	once	TGTGCCAGTAGTCCAAGAAGACAGGGTGGGCAGCCCCAGCATTTT	CASSPRRQGGQPQHF
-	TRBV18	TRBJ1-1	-	TGTGCCAGCTCACCGGGCAGCCTACTGACTGAAGCTTTCTTT	CASSPGSLLTEAFF
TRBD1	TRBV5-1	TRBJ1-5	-	TGCGCCAGCAGCTTGGGCCCAACAGGGGGCAGGGGTCAGCCCCAGCATTTT	CASSLGPTGGRGQPQHF